This T cell receptor beta chain originates from a study of radiotherapy plus CTLA-4 blockade in lung cancer. Study in general: Among patients, approximately 19% showed objective responses, and 30% to 40% had disease control. Whole-study results and caveats: Blood TCR clones of tumor origin expanded after radiotherapy plus ipilimumab. Reportedly, early blood T cell clone dynamics best predicted response, with interferon-beta.

On this clone itself: The antigen is unknown. Other DNA sequences within the sample encode an identical CDR3.

The V and J ends lost 1 base and 2 bases respectively, with 11 bases between them. Germline V lookup: CDR1 SGHAT, CDR2 FQNNGV. This CDR3 comprises 15 residues. The repertoire was sequenced with immunoSEQ multiplex PCR; TCRdb's copy has only in-frame clones and lacks some. The sample yields about 78,000 clones, roughly 86% seen once. The TCR sequence derives from a human donor with non-small cell lung cancer who had stable disease on radiotherapy plus ipilimumab. Sequenced material: peripheral blood, taken from a patient treated with radiotherapy plus ipilimumab. The chain is built from TRBV11-2 and TRBJ1-1; tentative D call: TRBD1 (6 bases). This CDR3 is CASSLAWTANTEAFF. CDR3 sequence (DNA): TGTGCCAGCAGCTTAGCTTGGACAGCTAACACTGAAGCTTTCTTT.